These 10 T cell receptor beta chains came from one sample sequenced in a study of shared T cell receptors in the human thymus. Here immunoSEQ multiplex PCR was the method, and the copy in TCRdb shows in-frame clones only, minus some. The repertoire holds some 700,000 clones, with 80% to 90% as singletons. The sample also formed part of further work on human thymus T cells.

The specimen sequenced was thymocytes. The origin of the receptors is a girl under two years old with a congenital heart defect.

V is TRBV21-1 and J is TRBJ1-6. TRBV21-1 is reported as a pseudogene. The CDR3 length is 19 residues. In DNA form, the CDR3 reads TGTGCCAGCAGCAAGTGGTTGCGTGCGGGGAGCTCCTATAATTCACCCCTCCACTTT. Amino acid sequence: CASSKWLRAGSSYNSPLHF.

This clone is a singleton in its sample. The CDR3 is CASSPTQELNTEAFF. CDR3 sequence (DNA): TGTGCCAGCAGCCCGACACAGGAGCTGAACACTGAAGCTTTCTTT. The chain is built from TRBV7-9 and TRBJ1-1; tentatively, D is TRBD1 (5 bases). CDR3 length: 15 amino acids. Germline V gene lookup returns CDR1 SEHNR and CDR2 FQNEAQ (reference sequence). V lost 5 bases and J lost 0, with 13 bases in between.

The chain has TRBV6-5 and TRBJ1-2; a possible D gene is TRBD1 (5 bases). Deletions cut 6 bases from V and 6 bases from J, with 8 bases between. This CDR3 contains 11 residues. Per the germline V gene, CDR1 is MNHEY and CDR2 is SVGAGI. Here the CDR3 reads CASSPGNGYTF. CDR3 nucleotides: TGTGCCAGCAGCCCAGGGAATGGCTACACCTTC.

V usage is TRBV10-3 and J usage is TRBJ1-1; D may be TRBD1 (6 bases). The CDR3 is 13 residues long. The V and J ends lost 6 bases and 1 base respectively, with 9 bases between them. Looked up from germline, CDR1 is ENHRY and CDR2 is SYGVKD. The DNA for the CDR3 is TGTGCCATCAGCAGGACAGAGAACACTGAAGCTTTCTTT. Amino acids: CAISRTENTEAFF.

CDR3 residues: CASSAGATNEKLFF. The DNA for the CDR3 is TGTGCCAGCAGCGCCGGGGCAACTAATGAAAAACTGTTTTTT. The chain couples TRBV5-6 to TRBJ1-4; D is unclear. CDR3 size: 14 residues. Germline CDR1 SGHDT, CDR2 YYEEEE. The V gene lost 4 bases and the J gene lost 0 bases, with 7 bases spanning the gap.

The V and J genes are TRBV28 and TRBJ1-2, with 8 bases that match TRBD1. Germline V gives CDR1 MDHEN, CDR2 SYDVKM. The CDR3 runs to 16 residues. V lost 1 base, J lost 5 bases, and 9 bases stayed unmatched. The CDR3 DNA sequence: TGTGCCAGCAGTTTATTTGCGGACAGGGACCTATATGGCTACACCTTC. Residues: CASSLFADRDLYGYTF.

The chain has TRBV9 and TRBJ2-3; D is ambiguous. The V gene lost 4 bases and the J gene lost 1 base, with 13 bases spanning the gap. Germline V CDR1 and CDR2: SGDLS, YYNGEE. The CDR3 has 15 residues. The chain's CDR3 is CASSPNPSGTDTQYF. As DNA, the CDR3 is TGTGCCAGCAGCCCTAACCCGTCGGGCACAGATACGCAGTATTTT.

The V and J genes are TRBV19 and TRBJ1-1; a possible D gene is TRBD1 (6 bases). CDR3 length: 15 residues. The germline V gene has CDR1 LNHDA and CDR2 SQIVND (reference sequence). V lost 2 bases, J lost 0 bases, and 10 bases lay in between. CDR3: CASSIMRGMNTEAFF. CDR3 bases: TGTGCCAGTAGTATAATGAGGGGGATGAACACTGAAGCTTTCTTT.

The V and J genes are TRBV14 and TRBJ2-7; 7 bases align to TRBD1. V trimming: 6 bases; J trimming: 0 bases; junction bases outside the gene matches: 8. CDR1 is SGHDN and CDR2 is FVKESK in the germline V gene. The CDR3 sequence is 15 residues long. The CDR3 DNA is TGTGCCAGCAGACCGACAGGGATACCCTCCTACGAGCAGTACTTC. Its protein is CASRPTGIPSYEQYF.

This clone was seen once. This rearrangement joins TRBV10-3 to TRBJ1-3, with unresolved D. V lost 7 bases and J lost 0, with 10 bases in between. The CDR3 spans 14 residues. CDR1 is ENHRY, CDR2 SYGVKD, per germline. The CDR3 here is CAIMRGDSGNTIYF. Here the CDR3 DNA reads TGTGCCATCATGCGGGGAGACTCTGGAAACACCATATATTTT.